This TCR beta chain derives from a study of blood T cells in healthy people across ages. Study-wide points: Older age coincided with a roughly linear decline in TCR beta diversity per million T cells.

Trimming pared 4 bases from V and 0 bases from J, leaving 13 bases between. Germline CDR1 DFQATT, CDR2 SNEGSKA (reference sequence). This CDR3 contains 15 residues. Next came a second PCR, run for about 7 to 11 cycles, which used a sample-barcoded 5' primer along with a J-beta primer mix. TCRdb called the 5' RACE reads again in MiXCR, with one record for every CDR3 protein. The sample lists around 1,800,000 distinct CDR3 sequences, about two fifths occurring once. Concerning this clonotype itself: Its target is unknown.

The receptor comes from a human donor in good health. The chain uses TRBV20-1 and TRBJ2-1; possibly TRBD2 for D (6 bases). Sample: blood. CDR3 sequence reads: CSAIGGGNSYNEQFF. CDR3 nucleotide sequence: TGCAGTGCTATAGGTGGGGGGAACTCCTACAATGAGCAGTTCTTC.